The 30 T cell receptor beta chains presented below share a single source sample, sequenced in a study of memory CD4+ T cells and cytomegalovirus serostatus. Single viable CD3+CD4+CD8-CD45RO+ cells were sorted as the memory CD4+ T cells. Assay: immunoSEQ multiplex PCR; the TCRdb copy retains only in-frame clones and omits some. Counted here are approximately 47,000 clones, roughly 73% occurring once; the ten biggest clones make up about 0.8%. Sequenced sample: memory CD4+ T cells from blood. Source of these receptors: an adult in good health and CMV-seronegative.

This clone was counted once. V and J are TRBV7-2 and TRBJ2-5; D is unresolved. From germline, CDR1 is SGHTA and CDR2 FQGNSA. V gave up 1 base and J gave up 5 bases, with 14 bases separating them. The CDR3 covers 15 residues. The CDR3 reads CASSLDYADRETQYF. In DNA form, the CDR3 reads TGTGCCAGCAGCTTAGATTACGCGGACCGGGAGACCCAGTACTTC.

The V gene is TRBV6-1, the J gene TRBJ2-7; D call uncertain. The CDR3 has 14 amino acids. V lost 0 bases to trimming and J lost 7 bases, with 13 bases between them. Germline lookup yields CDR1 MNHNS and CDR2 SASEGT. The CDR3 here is CASSEAQVLGEQYF. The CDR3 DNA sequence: TGTGCCAGCAGTGAAGCGCAGGTTCTGGGGGAGCAGTACTTC.

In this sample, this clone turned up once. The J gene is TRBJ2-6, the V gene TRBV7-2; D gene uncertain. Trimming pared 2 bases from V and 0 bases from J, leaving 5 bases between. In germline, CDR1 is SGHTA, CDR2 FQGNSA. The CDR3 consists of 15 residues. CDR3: CASSLRSSGANVLTF. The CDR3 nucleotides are TGTGCCAGCAGCTTAAGGAGCTCTGGGGCCAACGTCCTGACTTTC.

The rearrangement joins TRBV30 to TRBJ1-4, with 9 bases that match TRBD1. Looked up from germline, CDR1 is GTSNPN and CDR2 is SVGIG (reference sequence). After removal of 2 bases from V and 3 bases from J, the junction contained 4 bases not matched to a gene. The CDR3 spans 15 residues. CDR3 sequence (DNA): TGTGCCTGGAGTCCGGGACAGGGATCTAATGAAAAACTGTTTTTT. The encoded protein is CAWSPGQGSNEKLFF.

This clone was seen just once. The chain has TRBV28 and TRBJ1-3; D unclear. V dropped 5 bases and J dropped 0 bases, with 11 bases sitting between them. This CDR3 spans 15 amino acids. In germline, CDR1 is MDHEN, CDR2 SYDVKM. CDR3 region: CASSTRAYSGNTIYF. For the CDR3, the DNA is TGTGCCAGCAGTACTAGGGCTTACTCTGGAAACACCATATATTTT.

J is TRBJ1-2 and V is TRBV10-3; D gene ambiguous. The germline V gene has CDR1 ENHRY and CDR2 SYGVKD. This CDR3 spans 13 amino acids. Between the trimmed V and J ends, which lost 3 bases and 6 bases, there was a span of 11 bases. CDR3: CAISEVVGNGYTF. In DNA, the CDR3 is TGTGCCATCAGTGAAGTGGTAGGAAATGGCTACACCTTC.

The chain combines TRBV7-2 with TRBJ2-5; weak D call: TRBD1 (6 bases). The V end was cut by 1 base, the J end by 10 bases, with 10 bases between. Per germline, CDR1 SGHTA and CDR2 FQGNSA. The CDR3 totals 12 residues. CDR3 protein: CASSLDRVYQYF. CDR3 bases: TGTGCCAGCAGCTTAGACAGGGTGTACCAGTACTTC.

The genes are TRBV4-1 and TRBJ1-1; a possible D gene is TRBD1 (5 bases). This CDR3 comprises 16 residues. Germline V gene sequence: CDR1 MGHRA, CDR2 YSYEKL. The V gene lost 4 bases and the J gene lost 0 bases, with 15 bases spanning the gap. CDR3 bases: TGCGCCAGCAGCCTTCAGGGCGGTCTCATGAACACTGAAGCTTTCTTT. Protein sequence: CASSLQGGLMNTEAFF.

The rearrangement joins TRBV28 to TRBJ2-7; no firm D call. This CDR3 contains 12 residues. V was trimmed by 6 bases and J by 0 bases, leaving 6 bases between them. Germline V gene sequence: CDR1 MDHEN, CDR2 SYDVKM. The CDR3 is CASSRVSYEQYF. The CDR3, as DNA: TGTGCCAGCAGCCGGGTCTCCTACGAGCAGTACTTC.

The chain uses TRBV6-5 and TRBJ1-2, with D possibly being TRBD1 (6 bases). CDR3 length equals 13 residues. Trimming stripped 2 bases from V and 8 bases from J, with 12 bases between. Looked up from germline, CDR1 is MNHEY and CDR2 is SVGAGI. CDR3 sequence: CASSYGTGWGYTF. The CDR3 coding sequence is TGTGCCAGCAGTTACGGTACAGGGTGGGGCTACACCTTC.

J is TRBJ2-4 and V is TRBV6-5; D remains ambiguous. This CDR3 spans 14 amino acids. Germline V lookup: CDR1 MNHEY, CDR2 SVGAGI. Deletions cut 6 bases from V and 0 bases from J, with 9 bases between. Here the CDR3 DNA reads TGTGCCAGCAGCCCGACTCTAGCCAAAAACATTCAGTACTTC. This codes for CASSPTLAKNIQYF.

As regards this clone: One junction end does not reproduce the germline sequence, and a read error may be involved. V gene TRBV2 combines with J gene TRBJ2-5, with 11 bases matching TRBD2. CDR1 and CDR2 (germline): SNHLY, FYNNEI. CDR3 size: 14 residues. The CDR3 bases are TGTGCCAGCGGATTGGCTCCGGGACTAGCGGAGGGGGACTTC. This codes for CASGLAPGLAEGDF. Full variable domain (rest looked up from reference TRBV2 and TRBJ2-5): EPEVTQTPSHQVTQMGQEVILRCVPISNHLYFYWYRQILGQKVEFLVSFYNNEISEKSEIFDDQFSVERPDGSNFTLKIRSTKLEDSAMYFCASGLAPGLAEGDFGPGTRLLVL.

DNA for the CDR3: TGTGCCAGCAGTTACTCTACCAGGGTGGCCCAAGAGACCCAGTACTTC. This gives the protein CASSYSTRVAQETQYF. V usage is TRBV6-5 and J usage is TRBJ2-5, with a weak D call TRBD1 (5 bases). V was trimmed by 0 bases and J by 1 base, leaving 12 bases between them. Germline CDR1 MNHEY, CDR2 SVGAGI. This CDR3 spans 16 amino acids.

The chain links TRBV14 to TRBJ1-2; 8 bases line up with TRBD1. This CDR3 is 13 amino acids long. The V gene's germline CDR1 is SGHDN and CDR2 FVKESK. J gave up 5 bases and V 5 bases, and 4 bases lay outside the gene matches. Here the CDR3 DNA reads TGTGCCAGCAGCTGGGACAGGTTATATGGCTACACCTTC. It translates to CASSWDRLYGYTF. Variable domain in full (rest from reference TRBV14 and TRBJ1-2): EAGVTQFPSHSVIEKGQTVTLRCDPISGHDNLYWYRRVMGKEIKFLLHFVKESKQDESGMPNNRFLAERTGGTYSTLKVQPAELEDSGVYFCASSWDRLYGYTFGSGTRLTVV.

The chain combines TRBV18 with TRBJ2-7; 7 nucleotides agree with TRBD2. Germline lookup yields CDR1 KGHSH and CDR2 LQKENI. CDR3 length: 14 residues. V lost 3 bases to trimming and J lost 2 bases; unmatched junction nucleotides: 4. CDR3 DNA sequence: TGTGCCAGCTCACCCTCGGGAGGTGCCTACGAGCAGTACTTC. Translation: CASSPSGGAYEQYF.

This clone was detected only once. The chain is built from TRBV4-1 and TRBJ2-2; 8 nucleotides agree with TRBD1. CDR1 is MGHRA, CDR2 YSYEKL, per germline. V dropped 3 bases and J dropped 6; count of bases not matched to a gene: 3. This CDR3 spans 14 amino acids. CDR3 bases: TGCGCCAGCAGCCAGGACAGGGCCCCCGGGGAGCTGTTTTTT. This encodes CASSQDRAPGELFF.

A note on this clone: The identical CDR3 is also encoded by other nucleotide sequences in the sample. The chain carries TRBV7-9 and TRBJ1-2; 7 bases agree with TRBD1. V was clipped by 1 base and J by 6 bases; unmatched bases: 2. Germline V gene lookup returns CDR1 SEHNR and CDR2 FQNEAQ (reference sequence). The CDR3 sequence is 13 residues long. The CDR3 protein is CASSLDRGNGYTF. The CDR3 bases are TGTGCCAGCAGCTTAGACAGGGGAAATGGCTACACCTTC.

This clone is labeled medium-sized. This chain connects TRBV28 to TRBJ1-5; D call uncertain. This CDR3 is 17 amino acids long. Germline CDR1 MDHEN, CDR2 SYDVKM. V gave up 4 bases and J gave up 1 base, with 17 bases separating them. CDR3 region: CASSSPPTVTSNQPQHF. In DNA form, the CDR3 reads TGTGCCAGCAGTTCACCACCTACAGTTACCAGCAATCAGCCCCAGCATTTT.

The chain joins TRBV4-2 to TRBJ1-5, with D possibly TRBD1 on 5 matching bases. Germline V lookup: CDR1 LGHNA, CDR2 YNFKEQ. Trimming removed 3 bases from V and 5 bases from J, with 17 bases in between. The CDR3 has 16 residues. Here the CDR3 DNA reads TGTGCCAGCAGCCAGGGCGGGGGGAATCGGGATCAGCCCCAGCATTTT. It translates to CASSQGGGNRDQPQHF.

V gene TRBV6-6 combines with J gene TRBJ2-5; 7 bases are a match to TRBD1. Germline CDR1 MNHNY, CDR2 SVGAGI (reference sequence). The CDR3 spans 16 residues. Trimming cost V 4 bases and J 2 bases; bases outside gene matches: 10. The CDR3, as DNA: TGTGCCAGCAGTTCCAACAGGGGTAACGGACAAGAGACCCAGTACTTC. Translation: CASSSNRGNGQETQYF.

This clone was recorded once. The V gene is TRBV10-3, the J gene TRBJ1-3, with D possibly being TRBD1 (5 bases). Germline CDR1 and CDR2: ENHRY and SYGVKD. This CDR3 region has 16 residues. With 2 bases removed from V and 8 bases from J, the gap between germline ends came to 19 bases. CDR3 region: CAISEKLRGAPHTIYF. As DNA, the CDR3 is TGTGCCATCAGTGAGAAGTTGAGGGGCGCCCCTCACACCATATATTTT.

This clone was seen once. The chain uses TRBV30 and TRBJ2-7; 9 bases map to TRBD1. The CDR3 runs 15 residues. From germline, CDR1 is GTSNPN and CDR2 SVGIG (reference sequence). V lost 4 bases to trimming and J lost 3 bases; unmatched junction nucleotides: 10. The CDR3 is CAWTQGAESLYEQYF. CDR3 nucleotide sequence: TGTGCCTGGACACAGGGGGCTGAATCCCTCTACGAGCAGTACTTC.

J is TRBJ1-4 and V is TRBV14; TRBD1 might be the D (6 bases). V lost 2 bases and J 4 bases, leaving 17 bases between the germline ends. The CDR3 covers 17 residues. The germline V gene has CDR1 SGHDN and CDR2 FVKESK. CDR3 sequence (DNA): TGTGCCAGCAGCCAAACAGGGATCATATACCGTAATGAAAAACTGTTTTTT. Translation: CASSQTGIIYRNEKLFF.

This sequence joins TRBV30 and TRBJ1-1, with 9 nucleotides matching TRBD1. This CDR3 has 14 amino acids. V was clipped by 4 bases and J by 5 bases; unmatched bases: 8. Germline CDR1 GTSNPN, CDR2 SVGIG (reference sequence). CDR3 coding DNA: TGTGCCTGGACCAAAGACAGGGGGGGTACTGAAGCTTTCTTT. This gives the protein CAWTKDRGGTEAFF.

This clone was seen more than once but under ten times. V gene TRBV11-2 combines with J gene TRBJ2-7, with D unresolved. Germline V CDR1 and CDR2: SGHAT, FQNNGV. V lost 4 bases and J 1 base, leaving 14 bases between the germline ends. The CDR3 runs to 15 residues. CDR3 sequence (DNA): TGTGCCAGCAGCTCCGAACGGGTAGGGTCCTACGAGCAGTACTTC. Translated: CASSSERVGSYEQYF. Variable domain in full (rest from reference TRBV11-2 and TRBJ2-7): EAGVAQSPRYKIIEKRQSVAFWCNPISGHATLYWYQQILGQGPKLLIQFQNNGVVDDSQLPKDRFSAERLKGVDSTLKIQPAKLEDSAVYLCASSSERVGSYEQYFGPGTRLTVT.

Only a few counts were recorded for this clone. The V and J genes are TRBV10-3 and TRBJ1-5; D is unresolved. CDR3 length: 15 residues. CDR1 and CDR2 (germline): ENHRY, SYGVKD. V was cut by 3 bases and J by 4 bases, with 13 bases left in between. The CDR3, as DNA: TGTGCCATCAGTGATGAGCCAAGAAATAATCAGCCCCAGCATTTT. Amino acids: CAISDEPRNNQPQHF.

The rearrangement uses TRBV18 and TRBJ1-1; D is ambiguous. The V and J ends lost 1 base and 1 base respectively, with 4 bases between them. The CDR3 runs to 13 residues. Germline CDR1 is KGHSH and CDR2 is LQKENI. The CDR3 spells CASSPRENTEAFF. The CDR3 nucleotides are TGTGCCAGCTCACCACGGGAGAACACTGAAGCTTTCTTT.

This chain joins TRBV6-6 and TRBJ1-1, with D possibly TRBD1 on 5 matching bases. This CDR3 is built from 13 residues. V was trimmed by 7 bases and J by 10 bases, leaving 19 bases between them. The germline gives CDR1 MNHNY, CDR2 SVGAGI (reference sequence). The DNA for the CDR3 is TGTGCCAGCACCTTAGGGGACCTACTGGGAGCTTTCTTT. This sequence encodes CASTLGDLLGAFF.

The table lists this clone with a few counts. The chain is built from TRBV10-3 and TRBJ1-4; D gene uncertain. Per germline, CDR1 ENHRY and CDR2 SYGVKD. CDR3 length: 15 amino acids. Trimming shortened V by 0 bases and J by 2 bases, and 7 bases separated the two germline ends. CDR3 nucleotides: TGTGCCATCAGTGAGTCAGAGAAGACTAATGAAAAACTGTTTTTT. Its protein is CAISESEKTNEKLFF.

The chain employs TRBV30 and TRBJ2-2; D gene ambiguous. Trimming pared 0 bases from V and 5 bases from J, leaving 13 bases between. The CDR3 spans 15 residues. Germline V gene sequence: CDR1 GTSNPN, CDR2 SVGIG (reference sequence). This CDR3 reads CAWSVFALGTGELFF. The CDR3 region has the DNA TGTGCCTGGAGTGTATTCGCACTCGGGACCGGGGAGCTGTTTTTT.